The count of the clone carrying this T cell receptor beta chain is one. Antigen: not known. TCRdb's table, derived via immunoSEQ multiplex PCR, lists solely in-frame clones and lacks some. This sample has about 700,000 clones, with just over 90% found just once. This sample is part of a study of shared clonotypes between healthy human individuals. The V gene's germline CDR1 is SQVTM and CDR2 ANQGSEA. Trimming stripped 7 bases from V and 2 bases from J, with 20 bases between. This CDR3 has 15 residues. The naive CD8 population came from CD45RO-negative cells selected for CCR7, without terminally differentiated effector memory CD45RA+ cells. Study observations and caveats: With several donors compared, about 5% of naive CD4 clonotypes were shared.

The genes are TRBV29-1 and TRBJ2-5, with D possibly being TRBD1 or TRBD2 (5 bases each). Material for sequencing was naive CD8+ T cells sorted from blood. The TCR sequence derives from a man aged 25 to 40 in good health. The CDR3, as DNA: TGCAGCGCTAGAGCCGGGACGAACAAACAAGAGACCCAGTACTTC. It is translated as CSARAGTNKQETQYF.